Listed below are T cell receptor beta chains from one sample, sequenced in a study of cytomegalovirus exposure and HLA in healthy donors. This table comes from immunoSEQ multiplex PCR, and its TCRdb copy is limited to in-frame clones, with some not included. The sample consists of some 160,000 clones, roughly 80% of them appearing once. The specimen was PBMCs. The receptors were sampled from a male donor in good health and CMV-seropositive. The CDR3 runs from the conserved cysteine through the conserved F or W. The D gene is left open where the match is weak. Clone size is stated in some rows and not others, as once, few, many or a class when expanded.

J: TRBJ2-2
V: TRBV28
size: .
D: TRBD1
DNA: TGTGCCAGCACCAAAGAGACAGGGGCCCACACCGGGGAGCTGTTTTTT
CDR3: CASTKETGAHTGELFF

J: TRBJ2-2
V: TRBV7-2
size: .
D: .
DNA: TGTGCCAGCAGCTCAGTCTACACCGGGGAGCTGTTTTTT
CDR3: CASSSVYTGELFF

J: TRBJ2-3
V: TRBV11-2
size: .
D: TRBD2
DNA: TGTGCCAGCAGCTTAGGGCTAGCGGGGTGGAGAATGTTGGATACGCAGTATTTT
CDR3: CASSLGLAGWRMLDTQYF

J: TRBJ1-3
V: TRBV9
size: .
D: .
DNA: TGTGCCAGTACACCGGGACACTCCTCTGGAAACACCATATATTTT
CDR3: CASTPGHSSGNTIYF

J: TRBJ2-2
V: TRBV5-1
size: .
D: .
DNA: TGCGCCAGCAGCTTGGTGGGGCCTGCAGGAACCGGGGAGCTGTTTTTT
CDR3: CASSLVGPAGTGELFF

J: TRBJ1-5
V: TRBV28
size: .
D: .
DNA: TGTGCCAGCAGCCTTACAGACCATCAGCCCCAGCATTTT
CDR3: CASSLTDHQPQHF

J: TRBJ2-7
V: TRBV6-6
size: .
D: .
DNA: TGTGCCAGCAGAACACAGGGTGGCTCCTACGAGCAGTACTTC
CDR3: CASRTQGGSYEQYF

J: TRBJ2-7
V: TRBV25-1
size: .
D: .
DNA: TGTGCCAGCAGTGATCAGGGATACTACGAGCAGTACTTC
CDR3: CASSDQGYYEQYF

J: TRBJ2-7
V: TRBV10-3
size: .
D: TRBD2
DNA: TGTGCCATCAGTGAGTCGGTACTAGCGGATCGTGACGAGCAGTACTTC
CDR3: CAISESVLADRDEQYF

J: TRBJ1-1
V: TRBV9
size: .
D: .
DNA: TGTGCCAGCAGCTCGGGTAGACGCCCGTCGGTGAACACTGAAGCTTTCTTT
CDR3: CASSSGRRPSVNTEAFF

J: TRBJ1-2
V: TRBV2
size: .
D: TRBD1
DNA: TGTGCCAGCAGGGTGACAGGGGCCTATGGCTACACCTTC
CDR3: CASRVTGAYGYTF

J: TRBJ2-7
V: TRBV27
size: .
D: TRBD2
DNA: TGTGCCAGCAGTGCGGGGGGCGGGAGTATCCCCTACGAGCAGTACTTC
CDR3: CASSAGGGSIPYEQYF

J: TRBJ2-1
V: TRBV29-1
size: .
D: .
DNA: TGCAGCGTTGTTGGTCAGGGGAGTGAGCAGTTCTTC
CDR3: CSVVGQGSEQFF

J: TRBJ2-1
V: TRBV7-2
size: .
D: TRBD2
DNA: TGTGCCAGCAGCTTAGGGACTAGCGCACTAAACCCCCGCAATGAGCAGTTCTTC
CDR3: CASSLGTSALNPRNEQFF

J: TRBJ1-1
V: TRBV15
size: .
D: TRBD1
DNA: TGTGCCACCAGCAGTGGGGGACAGCAAGCTTTCTTT
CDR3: CATSSGGQQAFF

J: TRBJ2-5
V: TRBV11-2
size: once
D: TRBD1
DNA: TGTGCCACCAAACATCCCGGGACAGGCGACGGGACCCAGTACTTC
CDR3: CATKHPGTGDGTQYF

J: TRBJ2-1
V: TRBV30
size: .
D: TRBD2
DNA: TGTGCCTGGAGTGATAGACTAGCGGGAGGGCCACGCGAGCAGTTCTTC
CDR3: CAWSDRLAGGPREQFF

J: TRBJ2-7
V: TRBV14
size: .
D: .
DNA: TGTGCCAGCAGCCACCTAACAGGGTCCACCTACGAGCAGTACTTC
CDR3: CASSHLTGSTYEQYF

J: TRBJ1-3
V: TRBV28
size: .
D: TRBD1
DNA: TGTGCCAGCAGTCCCCTCGACAGGGAAAACACCATATATTTT
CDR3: CASSPLDRENTIYF

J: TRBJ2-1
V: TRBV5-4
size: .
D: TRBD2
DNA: TGTGCCAGCAGCGGGGCGGGGGGCTACAATGAGCAGTTCTTC
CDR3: CASSGAGGYNEQFF

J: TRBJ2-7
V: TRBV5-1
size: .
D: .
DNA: TGCGCCAGCAGCTCACAGGGCTACGAGCAGTACTTC
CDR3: CASSSQGYEQYF

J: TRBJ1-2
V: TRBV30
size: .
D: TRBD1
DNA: TGTGCCTGGAGTGGCGGACAGGGATTCTATGGCTACACCTTC
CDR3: CAWSGGQGFYGYTF

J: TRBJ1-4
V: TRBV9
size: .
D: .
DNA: TGTGCCAGCAGCGTAGATGCAGGGGAAACCGGAAAACTGTTTTTT
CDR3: CASSVDAGETGKLFF

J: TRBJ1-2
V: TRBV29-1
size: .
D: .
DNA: TGCAGCGTTGGAGGTTGGGGCTACACCTTC
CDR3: CSVGGWGYTF